This T cell receptor beta chain was sequenced during a study of OX40 agonist ivuxolimab in advanced cancers. Overall study: The treatment was a fully human IgG2 OX40 agonist, ivuxolimab. Dose-escalation patients had hepatocellular carcinoma, melanoma, renal cell or head and neck cancer. Earlier anti-PD-1, anti-PD-L1 or anti-CTLA-4 therapy was permitted; 30% to 45% had received some.

Points from the study as a whole: The 0.1-3.0 mg/kg partial responders had among the lowest clonal expansion.

On this clone: Its antigen remains unknown.

The germline V gene has CDR1 SEHNR and CDR2 FQNEAQ (reference sequence). This CDR3 has 13 residues. J gave up 6 bases and V 5 bases, and 7 bases lay outside the gene matches. Measured with immunoSEQ multiplex PCR; TCRdb has only the in-frame clones, and not every one. The sample contains 25,000 to 35,000 clones, 80% to 85% of which appear only once. The source material was CD4+ or CD8+ T cells sorted from blood, sampled in a trial of the OX40 agonist ivuxolimab. This sequence originates from an adult with an advanced solid tumor such as melanoma, head and neck, liver or kidney cancer. This chain uses TRBV7-9 with TRBJ2-7; 7 nucleotides line up with TRBD2. CDR3 in amino acids: CASSAARGVEQYF. CDR3 bases: TGTGCCAGCAGCGCCGCTCGGGGGGTCGAGCAGTACTTC.